Detailed here is one T cell receptor beta chain. This record belongs to a study of blood T cell repertoires in COVID-19. Whole-study context: Acute and convalescent COVID-19 samples came from the United States, Italy and Spain. T cells, B-cell-depleted T cells, or PBMCs supplied cDNA or gDNA.

Methods used by the authors: It was from reference gene primer amplification that nucleated cell counts were estimated. Data came from immunoSEQ multiplex PCR; TCRdb stores just in-frame clones and leaves some out. V and J calls and clone size are as listed in that table; D and trimming were resolved from the DNA. The sample gives approximately 70,000 clones, 80% to 85% of which show up once; around 2.3% is in the top ten. Sample: peripheral blood. The receptor comes from an elderly man with active or convalescent COVID-19.

CDR3 sequence reads: CASSSQEGFYEQYF. As DNA, the CDR3 is TGTGCCAGCAGCTCCCAAGAGGGCTTCTACGAGCAGTACTTC. This chain connects TRBV5-4 to TRBJ2-7; a weak D match, TRBD2 (5 bases). V gave up 3 bases and J gave up 3 bases, with 13 bases separating them. The CDR3 loop spans 14 amino acids. Germline V gene sequence: CDR1 SGHNT, CDR2 YYREEE (reference sequence).